The sequence of this T cell receptor beta chain was determined in a study of Graves' ophthalmopathy and Graves' hyperthyroidism. The CDR3 contains 13 residues. CDR1 is SGHAT, CDR2 FQNNGV, per germline. Trimming cost V 4 bases and J 6 bases, with 13 bases left between them. Ten or more counts support this clonotype. Amplified TCR beta CDR3 regions were obtained using RNA transcripts as template. HTBI primers were used in a first-round RT-PCR, which preceded a second-round multiplex PCR. Using its own MiXCR run on the multiplex PCR reads, TCRdb lists one record per CDR3 protein. The table records over a million distinct CDR3 sequences, 35% to 45% of them present only once.

Sequencing was carried out using peripheral blood or thyroid tissue (not recorded which). This clonotype was obtained from an adult man with Graves' hyperthyroidism. The chain recombines TRBV11-2 with TRBJ2-7, with D possibly TRBD2 on 5 matching bases. In DNA, the CDR3 is TGTGCCAGCAGCTCCTCTCGGGCGGGCGAGCAGTACTTC. Translation gives CASSSSRAGEQYF.